This TCR beta chain was recorded in a study of identical twins (dated by TCRdb to 2016 to 2017). Study-wide context: To test whether fetal clonotypes persist, the study used deep sequencing on TCR alpha and beta repertoires from monozygotic twins, unrelated adults of various ages, and cord blood. To rule out contamination, the twin experiments were replicated at different times with different library preparation protocols.

Preparation of the library involved 5' RACE. For sequencing, an Illumina HiSeq 2000 was employed. A universal primer binding site was introduced by template switching, and a unique molecular identifier was present in the final cDNA, enabling accurate counting of TCR cDNA molecules. First-strand cDNA for TCR alpha and beta chains was synthesized from specific primers in the conserved constant-segment region. To control for contamination, every cDNA library was double barcoded, receiving both a SMART-Mk sample barcode and Illumina barcodes. TruSeq adapter sequences, together with Illumina sample barcodes, were added in two successive PCR steps. The TCR alpha and beta cDNA libraries were sequenced on the Illumina HiSeq platform using custom primers. Per the source publication's procedure: Raw reads were processed with MiGEC to extract unique molecular identifiers, and MiXCR was used to determine CDR3 positions. Recombination models were inferred per individual with the repgenHMM and IGoR tools using an EM algorithm. The analysis of shared clonotypes was done with the tcR package in R, with sharing normalized by the product of cloneset sizes. Out-of-frame nonproductive sequences were analyzed to study raw recombination free of thymic and clonal selection effects. The public reads were run again by TCRdb, first through fastp at Q25 and then through MiXCR, and only productive beta chains were kept. Identical CDR3 proteins give one entry, which carries the most common genes and DNA. These V and J calls are TCRdb output, not the study's own analysis. The sample profile shows approximately 550,000 distinct CDR3 sequences; 20% to 25% of them were found once. The ten biggest clones cover 0.45% to 0.5% of the sample.

Study-wide conclusions, independent of this receptor: Zero-insertion analyses could be partly confounded by invariant T cells such as MAIT and iNKT, although diverse VJ usage argued against such confounding for most clonotypes. Because the same donors could not be followed over many years, the conclusions depended on cross-sectional statistical analysis. In monozygotic twins, recombination models systematically underestimated out-of-frame TCR alpha sharing, but the models matched the sharing seen between unrelated individuals. Abundant cord blood beta clonotypes carried fewer insertions; young adult naive repertoires showed a weaker similar trend, while memory repertoires showed none. Compared with coincidental sharing between unrelated individuals, out-of-frame TCR alpha sequences shared between twins showed an excess of sequences with low generation probability. A weaker excess of twin sharing was found in beta out-of-frame sequences because the signal-to-noise ratio was lowered by fewer shared sequences.

Trimming costs V 6 bases and J 2 bases, and their ends lie 9 bases apart. Sequences SQVTM (CDR1) and ANQGSEA (CDR2) are obtained from the germline V gene. The CDR3 goes from the cysteine to the phenylalanine over 12 residues. This entry keeps only the CDR3 DNA: 36 bases, framed from base 1. About this clonotype itself: Its target antigen remains unknown. Base qualities are missing; no much larger clone stands one base away.

Every donor was a healthy Caucasian. The twin cohort consisted of three pairs of female monozygotic twins, all aged roughly 18 to 30 years. Positive isolation kits from Invitrogen were used to isolate CD4+ and CD8+ T cell populations. The same specimen was also included in a second study, on yellow fever vaccine responses in identical twins. The second study also describes: According to the authors, the vaccine-induced T cell response in identical twins seemed to be partly convergent and partly specific to each individual. The study precisely tracked vaccine-responding T cell clones in identical twins.

Input material: CD4+ T cells sorted from blood. The chain is made from TRBV29-1 and TRBJ2-3; TRBD2 is a weak D gene call, 5 bases matching. The receptor was derived from a woman under 30 in good health. The encoded CDR3 is CSVAGNTDTQYF. The DNA sequence is TGCAGCGTCGCCGGGAACACAGATACGCAGTATTTT.